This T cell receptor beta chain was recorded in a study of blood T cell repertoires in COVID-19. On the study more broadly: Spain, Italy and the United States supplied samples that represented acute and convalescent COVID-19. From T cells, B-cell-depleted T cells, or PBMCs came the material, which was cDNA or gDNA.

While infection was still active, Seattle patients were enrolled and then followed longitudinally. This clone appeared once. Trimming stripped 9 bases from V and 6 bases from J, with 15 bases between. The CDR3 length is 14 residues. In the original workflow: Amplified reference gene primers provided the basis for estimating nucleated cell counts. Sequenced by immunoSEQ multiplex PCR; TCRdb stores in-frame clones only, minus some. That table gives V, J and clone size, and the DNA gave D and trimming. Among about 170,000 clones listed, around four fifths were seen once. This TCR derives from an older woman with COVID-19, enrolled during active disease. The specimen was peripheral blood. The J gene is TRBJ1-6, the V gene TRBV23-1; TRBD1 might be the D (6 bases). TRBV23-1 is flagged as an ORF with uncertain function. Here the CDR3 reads CARQKQGSNSPLHF. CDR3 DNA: TGCGCCAGACAAAAACAGGGAAGTAATTCACCCCTCCACTTT.